These 30 T cell receptor beta chains originate from one sample sequenced in a study of technical replicates of blood from a handful of donors. Profiled with immunoSEQ multiplex PCR; TCRdb holds only in-frame clones, not every one. The sample lists about 83,000 clones; approximately 90% were seen once. Specimen: T cells isolated from PBMCs. The receptors originated from a human donor in good health.

The chain carries TRBV10-3 and TRBJ2-1; D perhaps matches TRBD2 (5 bases). V lost 1 base and J lost 10, with 11 bases in between. Germline V gene sequence: CDR1 ENHRY, CDR2 SYGVKD. The CDR3 runs 13 residues. Here the CDR3 reads CAISEYGEGEQFF. The CDR3 nucleotides read TGTGCCATCAGTGAGTACGGGGAAGGGGAGCAGTTCTTC.

The chain employs TRBV4-1 and TRBJ1-1; D possibly corresponds to TRBD1 (6 bases). V was pared by 0 bases and J by 4 bases, with 15 bases between. Germline loops: CDR1 MGHRA, CDR2 YSYEKL. The CDR3 covers 16 residues. The CDR3 sequence: CASSQDYSQGGTEAFF. CDR3 nucleotides: TGCGCCAGCAGCCAAGATTATTCACAGGGTGGCACTGAAGCTTTCTTT.

Regarding this clone: The junction departs from the called germline gene at one end, perhaps through a read error. The genes are TRBV14 and TRBJ1-2; D perhaps matches TRBD1 (6 bases). The CDR3 is 14 residues long. Germline values: CDR1 SGHDN, CDR2 FVKESK. The CDR3, as DNA: TGTGCCAGCAGACAAGGGGGAGGGAACTATGGCTACACCTTC. It is translated as CASRQGGGNYGYTF. Full variable domain (remainder filled in from reference TRBV14 and TRBJ1-2): EAGVTQFPSHSVIEKGQTVTLRCDPISGHDNLYWYRRVMGKEIKFLLHFVKESKQDESGMPNNRFLAERTGGTYSTLKVQPAELEDSGVYFCASRQGGGNYGYTFGSGTRLTVV.

The chain has TRBV5-5 and TRBJ2-1; perhaps TRBD2 as D (5 bases). Germline V lookup: CDR1 SGHKS, CDR2 YYEKEE (reference sequence). The length of the CDR3 is 13 residues. V was pared by 0 bases and J by 5 bases, with 6 bases between. The CDR3 DNA is TGTGCCAGCAGCTTGGGACTAAACAATGAGCAGTTCTTC. This translates into CASSLGLNNEQFF. Complete variable domain (other parts from reference TRBV5-5 and TRBJ2-1): DAGVTQSPTHLIKTRGQQVTLRCSPISGHKSVSWYQQVLGQGPQFIFQYYEKEERGRGNFPDRFSARQFPNYSSELNVNALLLGDSALYLCASSLGLNNEQFFGPGTRLTVL.

J is TRBJ1-2 and V is TRBV7-9; D is ambiguous. Germline values: CDR1 SEHNR, CDR2 FQNEAQ (reference sequence). V lost 4 bases and J 3 bases, leaving 15 bases between the germline ends. The CDR3 consists of 15 residues. The CDR3: CASSYAPYGDYGYTF. CDR3 bases: TGTGCCAGCAGCTACGCACCCTACGGGGACTATGGCTACACCTTC.

The chain combines TRBV30 with TRBJ1-1; maybe TRBD1 (6 bases). The germline gives CDR1 GTSNPN, CDR2 SVGIG (reference sequence). The CDR3 runs 14 residues. Trimming shortened V by 5 bases and J by 1 base, and 14 bases separated the two germline ends. CDR3 in DNA: TGTGCCTGGCAGGGGTTTGGAGGGAACACTGAAGCTTTCTTT. Its protein is CAWQGFGGNTEAFF.

This chain connects TRBV2 to TRBJ1-3; a possible D gene is TRBD1 (5 bases). Germline values: CDR1 SNHLY, CDR2 FYNNEI. V shed 5 bases and J shed 0 bases, with 11 bases lying between them. This CDR3 has 15 residues. The CDR3 DNA sequence: TGTGCCAGCAGTATCGACAGCCTCTCTGGAAACACCATATATTTT. Encoded protein: CASSIDSLSGNTIYF.

The chain is built from TRBV7-6 and TRBJ1-1; a possible D gene is TRBD1 (6 bases). The CDR3 is 15 amino acids. Germline lookup yields CDR1 SGHVS and CDR2 FNYEAQ. Trimming removed 7 bases at V and 1 base at J, with 16 bases between. In nucleotides, the CDR3 is TGTGCCAGCACCAAACGAGGGACACCGAACACTGAAGCTTTCTTT. Amino acid sequence: CASTKRGTPNTEAFF.

The chain joins TRBV27 to TRBJ2-7; 9 bases agree with TRBD1. The CDR3 has 16 residues. Germline CDR1 MNHEY, CDR2 SMNVEV (reference sequence). The junction had 11 bases not matched to a gene; V was cut back by 6 bases and J by 2 bases. The CDR3 nucleotides are TGTGCCAGCAGCCGACCCTCCGGGACAGGGACCTACGAGCAGTACTTC. Translated, it gives CASSRPSGTGTYEQYF.

The gene calls are TRBV2 and TRBJ1-1, with 10 bases matching TRBD1. Germline-derived CDR1 and CDR2 are SNHLY and FYNNEI. The length of the CDR3 is 18 residues. Trimming at V came to 8 bases and at J to 1 base, leaving 16 bases not matched to a gene. In DNA form, the CDR3 reads TGTGCCAGCGCACTAAGGCTCGGGACAGGGGCCGCGAACACTGAAGCTTTCTTT. Translating it yields CASALRLGTGAANTEAFF.

This chain uses TRBV11-2 with TRBJ2-7; weak D call: TRBD1 (6 bases). Per the germline V gene, CDR1 is SGHAT and CDR2 is FQNNGV. This CDR3 is built from 13 residues. V was pared by 6 bases and J by 3 bases, with 12 bases between. CDR3 bases: TGTGCCAGCAGTCCCCGGGACAACTACGAGCAGTACTTC. Translation: CASSPRDNYEQYF.

V usage is TRBV5-1 and J usage is TRBJ1-4; D is perhaps TRBD1 (6 bases). Per germline, CDR1 SGHRS and CDR2 YFSETQ. V was clipped by 8 bases and J by 3 bases, with 8 bases between them. This CDR3 is 12 amino acids long. CDR3 DNA: TGCGCCAGGGACAGACCTAATGAAAAACTGTTTTTT. It specifies CARDRPNEKLFF.

The rearrangement links TRBV5-4 to TRBJ2-2, with 9 positions matching TRBD1. CDR3 length: 15 residues. The germline V gene has CDR1 SGHNT and CDR2 YYREEE (reference sequence). The J segment lost 6 bases and the V segment lost 0 bases, leaving 3 bases of the junction unmatched. The CDR3 bases are TGTGCCAGCAGCTTGGGGGGGACAGGGTCCGGGGAGCTGTTTTTT. Translated, it gives CASSLGGTGSGELFF.

The J gene is TRBJ2-1, the V gene TRBV29-1; D remains ambiguous. Germline CDR1 is SQVTM and CDR2 is ANQGSEA. V dropped 4 bases and J dropped 5 bases, with 12 bases sitting between them. The CDR3 consists of 13 residues. In DNA, the CDR3 is TGCAGCGTTGTCCCTACCCTAAACAATGAGCAGTTCTTC. It encodes CSVVPTLNNEQFF.

This chain links TRBV4-2 with TRBJ2-5, with a possible D match to TRBD1 (5 bases). The germline gives CDR1 LGHNA, CDR2 YNFKEQ. This CDR3 region has 14 residues. Trimming cost V 6 bases and J 4 bases, with 15 bases left between them. The CDR3 nucleotides are TGTGCCAGCAGACCGAACCAGGGCCGAGAGACCCAGTACTTC. The encoded protein is CASRPNQGRETQYF.

The chain combines TRBV6-6 with TRBJ2-7; 10 bases line up with TRBD1. The CDR3 consists of 16 residues. The germline CDR1 and CDR2 sequences are MNHNY and SVGAGI (reference sequence). V was clipped by 6 bases and J by 3 bases; unmatched bases: 11. This CDR3 reads CASSPVRDRGLYEQYF. Here the CDR3 DNA reads TGTGCCAGCAGCCCCGTTCGGGACAGGGGACTCTACGAGCAGTACTTC.

V gene TRBV5-1 combines with J gene TRBJ2-7, with D unresolved. Germline CDR1 SGHRS, CDR2 YFSETQ. Trimming pared 0 bases from V and 0 bases from J, leaving 7 bases between. This CDR3 is 14 amino acids long. CDR3 protein: CASSLDRSSYEQYF. Written as DNA, the CDR3 is TGCGCCAGCAGCTTGGACAGATCCTCCTACGAGCAGTACTTC.

The chain has TRBV10-3 and TRBJ2-7, with 7 bases lining up with TRBD2. J was trimmed by 6 bases and V by 3 bases; bases with no gene match: 11. Germline CDR1 and CDR2: ENHRY and SYGVKD. This CDR3 region has 15 residues. The CDR3 spells CAISDRRELGSEQYF. The CDR3 nucleotides are TGTGCCATCAGTGACCGGCGGGAGTTGGGGTCCGAGCAGTACTTC.

The chain carries TRBV10-3 and TRBJ1-4, with TRBD1 identical over 8 bases. CDR1 is ENHRY, CDR2 SYGVKD, per germline. J lost 4 bases, V lost 11 bases, and 3 bases had no gene match. CDR3 size: 12 residues. The CDR3 spells CACGQGNEKLFF. CDR3 DNA: TGTGCCTGCGGACAGGGTAATGAAAAACTGTTTTTT.

With respect to this clone: A read error may produce the germline difference seen at one junction end. The V and J genes are TRBV4-1 and TRBJ2-1, with a tentative D call TRBD1 (6 bases). The CDR3 has 14 amino acids. The germline gives CDR1 MGHRA, CDR2 YSYEKL. This chain's CDR3 is CASSHDSLPGQTLF. CDR3 coding DNA: TGCGCCAGCAGCCATGACTCTCTTCCGGGACAAACCCTCTTC.

The V call is TRBV9, the J call TRBJ2-1; D ambiguous. The germline gives CDR1 SGDLS, CDR2 YYNGEE. V lost 0 bases to trimming and J lost 2 bases, with 12 bases between them. This CDR3 has 16 amino acids. The CDR3 nucleotides are TGTGCCAGCAGCGTAGAGAACAGTCTTACCTACAATGAGCAGTTCTTC. Translation gives CASSVENSLTYNEQFF.

The chain recombines TRBV28 with TRBJ2-7; tentative D call: TRBD1 (6 bases). Germline assignment: CDR1 MDHEN and CDR2 SYDVKM. CDR3 length equals 15 residues. Trimming took 8 bases from V and 1 from J, leaving 18 bases between them. The CDR3 spells CASRQTGQPSYEQYF. In DNA, the CDR3 is TGTGCCAGCCGACAAACTGGACAGCCATCCTACGAGCAGTACTTC. The whole variable domain, filled in from reference TRBV28 and TRBJ2-7, reads DVKVTQSSRYLVKRTGEKVFLECVQDMDHENMFWYRQDPGLGLRLIYFSYDVKMKEKGDIPEGYSVSREKKERFSLILESASTNQTSMYLCASRQTGQPSYEQYFGPGTRLTVT.

The V gene is TRBV5-6, the J gene TRBJ2-2; the D gene is possibly TRBD2 (6 bases). The CDR3 loop spans 14 amino acids. With 3 bases removed from V and 4 bases from J, the gap between germline ends came to 10 bases. Germline CDR1 reads SGHDT; CDR2 reads YYEEEE. Written as DNA, the CDR3 is TGTGCCAGCAGCTATGGGACTTTCACCGGGGAGCTGTTTTTT. Translation: CASSYGTFTGELFF.

The rearrangement joins TRBV19 to TRBJ2-1; D may be TRBD1 (6 bases). From germline, CDR1 is LNHDA and CDR2 SQIVND (reference sequence). The CDR3 runs 11 residues. Deletions cut 8 bases from V and 7 bases from J, with 9 bases between. The CDR3 bases are TGTGCCAGTGGACAGTTGAATGAGCAGTTCTTC. This gives the protein CASGQLNEQFF.

CDR3 sequence (DNA): TGCGCCAGCAGCCCGGGACTAGCGGGAGTGGACACCGGGGAGCTGTTTTTT. Translating gives CASSPGLAGVDTGELFF. This chain uses TRBV4-1 with TRBJ2-2; TRBD2 aligns across 14 bases. The trim removed 4 bases at V and 3 bases at J, leaving 4 bases unmatched. The CDR3 consists of 17 residues. Germline CDR1 MGHRA, CDR2 YSYEKL.

This chain uses TRBV28 with TRBJ2-1; D remains ambiguous. With 5 bases removed from V and 0 bases from J, the gap between germline ends came to 14 bases. The germline V gene encodes CDR1 MDHEN and CDR2 SYDVKM. There are 16 residues in the CDR3. The CDR3 reads CASSTIAESSYNEQFF. The CDR3, as DNA: TGTGCCAGCAGTACGATCGCGGAGAGCTCCTACAATGAGCAGTTCTTC.

The chain recombines TRBV6-1 with TRBJ1-2; D might be TRBD1 (6 bases). The CDR3 sequence is 14 residues long. The germline V and J ends were trimmed by 6 bases and 2 bases, with 13 bases remaining between them. CDR1 is MNHNS and CDR2 is SASEGT in the germline V gene. The CDR3 DNA follows: TGTGCCAGCAGACAGGGATCAGGGAACTATGGCTACACCTTC. Its protein is CASRQGSGNYGYTF.

The chain combines TRBV6-1 with TRBJ1-1; 10 bases align to TRBD1. Germline assignment: CDR1 MNHNS and CDR2 SASEGT. V lost 6 bases, J lost 5 bases, and 9 bases stayed unmatched. The CDR3 loop spans 15 amino acids. The CDR3 spells CASRSRQGARTEAFF. The CDR3 coding sequence is TGTGCCAGCAGGTCCAGACAGGGGGCGCGGACTGAAGCTTTCTTT.

With regard to this clone: The junction does not match germline at one end; this may be a read error. This chain joins TRBV7-7 and TRBJ2-3; 7 nucleotides agree with TRBD1. The V gene's germline CDR1 is SSHAT and CDR2 FNYEAQ (reference sequence). The length of the CDR3 is 15 residues. The CDR3 spells CASSLKGADTDTQYF. For the CDR3, the DNA is TGTGCTAGCAGCTTAAAGGGGGCGGACACAGATACGCAGTATTTT.

The chain couples TRBV7-9 to TRBJ1-1; possibly TRBD1 for D (5 bases). The ends were cut back, 8 bases at V and 5 bases at J, with 9 bases in the middle. This CDR3 comprises 11 residues. Germline assignment: CDR1 SEHNR and CDR2 FQNEAQ (reference sequence). The CDR3 region has the DNA TGTGCCAGCTCTCCAGGGACTGAAGCTTTCTTT. This codes for CASSPGTEAFF.